The 15 T cell receptor beta chains listed next were all sequenced from one sample in a study of response to subunit inactivated influenza vaccine. TCRdb re-analysed the RT-PCR reads in MiXCR, keeping a single row per CDR3 protein. The table lists some 540,000 distinct CDR3 sequences, approximately 24% of them singletons. This same sample was also part of a study on T cells expressing NK-cell markers. That paper states: As the method of synthesis, 5'RACE template switching with UMIs yielded TCR beta cDNA.

Sequencing was performed on CD4+ T cells sorted from PBMCs, taken 12 days after vaccination. These receptors came from a middle-aged man who received an inactivated influenza vaccine.

Only a few counts were recorded for this clonotype. This chain joins TRBV29-1 and TRBJ2-2; D gene unclear. Between the trimmed V and J ends, which lost 6 bases and 1 base, there was a span of 12 bases. The CDR3 consists of 14 residues. Germline assignment: CDR1 SQVTM and CDR2 ANQGSEA. CDR3 residues: CSVPGHQNTGELFF. The CDR3, as DNA: TGCAGCGTACCGGGCCATCAGAACACCGGGGAGCTGTTTTTT.

The chain is built from TRBV11-2 and TRBJ2-2, with TRBD1 identical over 10 bases. The length of the CDR3 is 15 residues. J was trimmed by 3 bases and V by 6 bases; bases with no gene match: 4. Germline V gene lookup returns CDR1 SGHAT and CDR2 FQNNGV. The CDR3 sequence is CASRLTGGYTGELFF. The DNA of the CDR3 is TGTGCCAGCAGGCTGACAGGGGGCTACACCGGGGAGCTGTTTTTT.

The table lists this clonotype with a few counts. The rearrangement joins TRBV4-2 to TRBJ1-3; the D gene is possibly TRBD1 (5 bases). This CDR3 contains 17 residues. Germline CDR1 and CDR2: LGHNA and YNFKEQ. Trimming took 0 bases from V and 5 from J, leaving 17 bases between them. The CDR3 DNA follows: TGTGCCAGCAGCCAAGATTCCCGACAGAGCGAGCGAAACACCATATATTTT. Amino acid sequence: CASSQDSRQSERNTIYF.

This clonotype was observed many times. The chain couples TRBV7-2 to TRBJ2-5; 15 nucleotides line up with TRBD2. The CDR3 loop spans 16 amino acids. Losses at the gene ends were 4 bases for V and 2 bases for J; bases not matched to a gene: 2. Per germline, CDR1 SGHTA and CDR2 FQGNSA. The CDR3 loop is CASSSGLAGGQETQYF. In nucleotides, the CDR3 is TGTGCCAGCAGCTCGGGACTAGCGGGAGGACAAGAGACCCAGTACTTC.

There are a few counts of this clonotype. This chain links TRBV20-1 with TRBJ2-7, with D tentatively TRBD1 (7 bases). The V gene lost 6 bases and the J gene lost 5 bases, with 26 bases spanning the gap. CDR3 length equals 16 residues. In germline, CDR1 is DFQATT, CDR2 SNEGSKA (reference sequence). The CDR3 DNA is TGCAGTGCCCCGCGGCAGGGGGGAATCAAGTCCCACGAGCAGTACTTC. Translating gives CSAPRQGGIKSHEQYF.

The genes are TRBV2 and TRBJ1-1; 11 bases line up with TRBD1. The CDR3 extends over 14 amino acids. J gave up 1 base and V 8 bases, and 3 bases lay outside the gene matches. Germline loops: CDR1 SNHLY, CDR2 FYNNEI. CDR3 region: CASWDRGANTEAFF. The CDR3, as DNA: TGTGCCAGCTGGGACAGGGGGGCGAACACTGAAGCTTTCTTT.

Only a few counts were recorded for this clonotype. The chain links TRBV6-5 to TRBJ2-5, with 10 positions matching TRBD1. The CDR3 covers 15 residues. Per germline, CDR1 MNHEY and CDR2 SVGAGI. V dropped 3 bases and J dropped 4; count of bases not matched to a gene: 5. In nucleotides, the CDR3 is TGTGCCAGCAGTTATTTCGACAGGGGGCGAGAGACCCAGTACTTC. It specifies CASSYFDRGRETQYF.

The rearrangement joins TRBV12-3 or TRBV12-4 to TRBJ2-5, with D tentatively TRBD2 (6 bases). Trimming shortened V by 7 bases and J by 4 bases, and 19 bases separated the two germline ends. The CDR3 sequence is 15 residues long. The CDR3 coding sequence is TGTGCCAGCACCCACCAACCGGGACTCCCAGAGACCCAGTACTTC. It codes for CASTHQPGLPETQYF.

The count of this clonotype is one. This rearrangement joins TRBV5-1 to TRBJ2-5; 11 bases are a match to TRBD1. The CDR3 totals 16 residues. Germline trimming cut 4 bases from V and 4 bases from J; bases unmatched to any gene: 9. Germline CDR1 SGHRS, CDR2 YFSETQ. The CDR3 reads CASSTGQGAHLETQYF. The CDR3 DNA sequence: TGCGCCAGCAGCACCGGACAGGGGGCGCACTTAGAGACCCAGTACTTC.

The chain carries TRBV6-6 and TRBJ2-2; D gene unclear. Trimming cost V 1 base and J 6 bases, with 3 bases left between them. CDR1 is MNHNY, CDR2 SVGAGI, per germline (reference sequence). This CDR3 is built from 12 residues. The CDR3 DNA sequence: TGTGCCAGCAGTTACTTGGCCGGGGAGCTGTTTTTT. The encoded protein is CASSYLAGELFF.

This clonotype appeared a few times. The chain couples TRBV7-2 to TRBJ2-2, with D hard to call. V was cut by 4 bases and J by 0 bases, with 6 bases left in between. Germline CDR1 is SGHTA and CDR2 is FQGNSA. The CDR3 totals 14 residues. The CDR3 DNA reads as TGTGCCAGCAGCTACGGACCGAACACCGGGGAGCTGTTTTTT. Its protein product is CASSYGPNTGELFF.

This clonotype was counted a few times. J is TRBJ2-3 and V is TRBV12-3 or TRBV12-4, with no clear D. V gave up 2 bases and J gave up 1 base, with 10 bases separating them. CDR3 length equals 15 residues. DNA of the CDR3: TGTGCCAGCAGTTTAAATAGTGTGGGCACAGATACGCAGTATTTT. It yields the protein CASSLNSVGTDTQYF.

This chain uses TRBV3-1 with TRBJ2-7; a weak D match, TRBD2 (6 bases). Trimming shortened V by 1 base and J by 8 bases, and 18 bases separated the two germline ends. CDR3 size: 15 residues. Germline lookup yields CDR1 LGHDT and CDR2 YNNKEL (reference sequence). Here the CDR3 DNA reads TGTGCCAGCAGCCAAGTTTCCTCCGGGAGCCTCAAGCAGTACTTC. Its protein product is CASSQVSSGSLKQYF.

The chain joins TRBV7-9 to TRBJ2-2, with a tentative D call TRBD2 (6 bases). Trimming pared 0 bases from V and 6 bases from J, leaving 11 bases between. CDR3 length: 15 residues. Germline CDR1 is SEHNR and CDR2 is FQNEAQ (reference sequence). This chain's CDR3 is CASSLALPGAGELFF. The CDR3 DNA sequence: TGTGCCAGCAGCTTAGCCCTACCGGGGGCCGGGGAGCTGTTTTTT.

This clonotype was seen many times. The rearrangement uses TRBV29-1 and TRBJ2-6; possibly TRBD1 for D (5 bases). Germline V CDR1 and CDR2: SQVTM, ANQGSEA. With 4 bases removed from V and 2 bases from J, the gap between germline ends came to 6 bases. The CDR3 is made up of 13 amino acids. CDR3: CSVVGAGANVLTF. DNA of the CDR3: TGCAGCGTTGTAGGGGCTGGGGCCAACGTCCTGACTTTC. The full variable domain, with the rest looked up from reference TRBV29-1 and TRBJ2-6, is SAVISQKPSRDICQRGTSLTIQCQVDSQVTMMFWYRQQPGQSLTLIATANQGSEATYESGFVIDKFPISRPNLTFSTLTVSNMSPEDSSIYLCSVVGAGANVLTFGAGSRLTVL.